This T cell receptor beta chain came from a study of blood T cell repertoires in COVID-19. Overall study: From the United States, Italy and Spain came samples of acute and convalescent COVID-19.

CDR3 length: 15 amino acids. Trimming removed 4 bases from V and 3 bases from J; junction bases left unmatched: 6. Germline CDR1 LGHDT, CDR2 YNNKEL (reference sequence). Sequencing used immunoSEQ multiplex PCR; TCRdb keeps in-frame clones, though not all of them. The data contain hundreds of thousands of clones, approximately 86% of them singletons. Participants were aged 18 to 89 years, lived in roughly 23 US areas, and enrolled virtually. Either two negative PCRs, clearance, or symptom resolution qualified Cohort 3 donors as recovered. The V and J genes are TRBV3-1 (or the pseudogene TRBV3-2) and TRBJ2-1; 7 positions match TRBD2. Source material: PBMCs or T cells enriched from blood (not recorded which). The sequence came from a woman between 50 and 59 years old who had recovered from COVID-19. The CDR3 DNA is TGTGCCAGCAGCCCCGGGACTACATTCTACAATGAGCAGTTCTTC. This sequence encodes CASSPGTTFYNEQFF.